The T cell receptor beta chain described here comes from a study of siplizumab effects on memory and regulatory T cells. In the case of this clone: The antigen is not known.

The V end was cut by 2 bases, the J end by 4 bases, with 14 bases between. This CDR3 comprises 15 residues. The germline CDR1 and CDR2 sequences are MNHEY and SMNVEV (reference sequence). Study observations and caveats: In unstimulated cells, naive T cells appeared more diverse than memory T cells and seemed major alloresponse contributors.

Around 100,000 TCR templates underwent assay in each sample. The repertoire was sequenced with immunoSEQ multiplex PCR; TCRdb's copy has only in-frame clones and lacks some. The sample comprises about 87,000 clones, more than 80% of which are singletons, and about 15% rests with the top ten. Sequenced sample: CD4+ T cells sorted from blood. This sequence joins TRBV27 and TRBJ1-1; D is perhaps TRBD1 (6 bases). The clonotype originates from a human donor in good health. The CDR3 bases are TGTGCCAGCAGTTTAGGTAGGGGGTTTGGCACTGAAGCTTTCTTT. This gives the protein CASSLGRGFGTEAFF.